Presented here are 30 T cell receptor beta chains from one specimen sequenced in a study of blood T cells in healthy people across ages. The use of a sample-barcoded 5' primer and a J-beta primer mix characterized a second PCR of about 7 to 12 cycles. TCRdb processed the 5' RACE reads anew with MiXCR; each CDR3 protein has one entry. Among over 550,000 distinct CDR3 sequences listed, approximately 30% were seen once. Sequencing input: blood. The receptors were gathered from an elderly woman in good health.

This clonotype was counted at least ten times. V and J are TRBV5-8 and TRBJ1-2, with D possibly TRBD1 on 6 matching bases. This CDR3 is 14 amino acids long. Germline V CDR1 and CDR2: SGHTS, YDEGEE. V shed 0 bases and J shed 6 bases, with 12 bases lying between them. CDR3 sequence reads: CASSLVRDIDGYTF. The CDR3 nucleotides read TGTGCCAGCAGCTTGGTGAGGGACATCGATGGCTACACCTTC.

Notes on this clonotype: A single base is all that separates this from a far larger clone, so a read error is likely. J is TRBJ2-5 and V is TRBV19; 9 nucleotides match TRBD1. Per the germline V gene, CDR1 is LNHDA and CDR2 is SQIVND (reference sequence). With 9 bases clipped from V and 4 bases from J, the junction kept 6 bases outside the gene matches. The CDR3 runs 13 residues. The CDR3 sequence is CASNPTGGETQYF. For the CDR3, the DNA is TGTGCCAGCAACCCGACAGGGGGAGAGACCCAGTACTTC.

This clonotype was counted at least ten times. V and J are TRBV6-6 and TRBJ2-7; 10 bases agree with TRBD1. Trimming at V came to 6 bases and at J to 4 bases, leaving 6 bases not matched to a gene. In germline, CDR1 is MNHNY, CDR2 SVGAGI (reference sequence). The CDR3 totals 14 residues. The CDR3 here is CASRSAGQGYEQYF. DNA of the CDR3: TGTGCCAGCAGATCAGCGGGACAGGGGTACGAGCAGTACTTC.

In this sample, this clonotype turned up many times. The chain links TRBV5-1 to TRBJ2-7; 7 bases fit TRBD1. Germline lookup yields CDR1 SGHRS and CDR2 YFSETQ. The CDR3 consists of 13 residues. V dropped 4 bases and J dropped 2; count of bases not matched to a gene: 3. As DNA, the CDR3 is TGCGCCAGCAGCCGGGACAGTGCCTACGAGCAGTACTTC. Its translation: CASSRDSAYEQYF.

This clonotype was picked up many times. The chain is built from TRBV5-1 and TRBJ2-1, with TRBD2 matching 9 bases. This CDR3 spans 19 amino acids. V shed 0 bases and J 7 bases; nucleotides not matched to a gene: 17. Germline V gene sequence: CDR1 SGHRS, CDR2 YFSETQ. CDR3 sequence reads: CASSLVGVLAGQRGNEQFF. The CDR3 bases are TGCGCCAGCAGCTTGGTGGGGGTCCTAGCGGGGCAGAGGGGTAATGAGCAGTTCTTC.

This clonotype occurred many times. This chain links TRBV29-1 with TRBJ1-2, with D unclear. V was pared by 3 bases and J by 3 bases, with 8 bases between. This CDR3 is built from 12 residues. Looked up from germline, CDR1 is SQVTM and CDR2 is ANQGSEA. The CDR3 coding sequence is TGCAGCGTTGAGCGGGAAGACTATGGCTACACCTTC. It is translated as CSVEREDYGYTF.

This clonotype was counted once. Just one base apart from a much larger clone, this may be a read error. This sequence joins TRBV2 and TRBJ2-1; possibly TRBD1 or TRBD2 for D (5 bases each). The CDR3 has 13 residues. V was clipped by 9 bases and J by 13 bases, with 22 bases between them. The germline V gene has CDR1 SNHLY and CDR2 FYNNEI. Written as DNA, the CDR3 is TGTGCCAGAGGGGACCCCAACGGGGAGACCCAGTTCTTC. Its translation is CARGDPNGETQFF.

This clonotype was counted a single time. One end of the junction does not line up with germline, which may come from a read error. The V and J genes are TRBV6-1 and TRBJ1-4, with D unresolved. CDR1 is MNHNS, CDR2 SASEGT, per germline. The CDR3 runs 14 residues. The chain's CDR3 is CASSRLPTNEKPFF. The CDR3 nucleotides read TGTGCCAGCTCGCGGCTTCCAACTAATGAAAAACCGTTTTTT.

This clonotype was seen only a few times. A much larger clonotype is one base distant, so this may be a read error. For the CDR3, the DNA is TGCGCCAGCAGCAGACGGACAGGGGCCTGGGAGACCCAGTACTTC. Translation gives CASSRRTGAWETQYF. The chain uses TRBV5-1 and TRBJ2-5; 9 nucleotides align to TRBD1. This CDR3 is 15 amino acids long. In germline, CDR1 is SGHRS, CDR2 YFSETQ. The V segment lost 4 bases and the J segment 5 bases; nucleotides outside the gene matches: 9.

This chain connects TRBV20-1 to TRBJ1-1, with TRBD1 matching 12 bases. This CDR3 is 17 amino acids long. Germline-derived CDR1 and CDR2 are DFQATT and SNEGSKA (reference sequence). Unmatched junction bases numbered 15, after V lost 4 bases and J lost 6 bases. The CDR3 reads CSAKRGTGGVRRPEAFF. In nucleotides, the CDR3 is TGCAGTGCTAAGAGGGGGACAGGGGGCGTAAGACGCCCTGAAGCTTTCTTT.

This clonotype was seen more than once but under ten times. At one end, the junction sequence differs from germline, possibly due to a read error. The chain has TRBV4-2 and TRBJ1-2; maybe TRBD1 (6 bases). In germline, CDR1 is LGHNA, CDR2 YNFKEQ. The CDR3 consists of 16 residues. The CDR3 DNA reads TGTGCCAGCAGCCAAGATGTAAGGGGGGAGAACTATGACTACACCTTC. This gives the protein CASSQDVRGENYDYTF.

Here the CDR3 reads CASAIPRERSLYEQYF. In DNA form, the CDR3 reads TGTGCCAGCGCTATCCCCCGGGAACGAAGTCTCTACGAGCAGTACTTC. The chain employs TRBV6-4 and TRBJ2-7; TRBD2 might be the D (5 bases). CDR1 is MRHNA and CDR2 is SNTAGT in the germline V gene. V was shortened by 8 bases and J by 3 bases, with 23 bases between the two germline ends. The CDR3 length is 16 residues.

This clonotype was picked up many times. The chain recombines TRBV20-1 with TRBJ2-5; TRBD2 might be the D (6 bases). V lost 7 bases to trimming and J lost 5 bases, with 14 bases between them. The V gene's germline CDR1 is DFQATT and CDR2 SNEGSKA (reference sequence). This CDR3 contains 12 residues. This CDR3 reads CSGGVVGETQYF. The CDR3 region has the DNA TGCAGTGGGGGGGTGGTTGGGGAGACCCAGTACTTC.

A few counts support this clonotype. V gene TRBV7-8 combines with J gene TRBJ2-4, with 10 bases matching TRBD1. The CDR3 has 15 residues. After removal of 5 bases from V and 13 bases from J, the junction contained 14 bases not matched to a gene. Germline V gene sequence: CDR1 SGHVS, CDR2 FQNEAQ. CDR3 in amino acids: CASSGRTGGTGEQYF. CDR3 DNA: TGTGCCAGCAGCGGGCGGACAGGGGGTACGGGGGAGCAGTACTTC. The full variable domain, its missing parts supplied by reference TRBV7-8 and TRBJ2-4, is GAGVSQSPRYKVAKRGQDVALRCDPISGHVSLFWYQQALGQGPEFLTYFQNEAQLDKSGLPSDRFFAERPEGSVSTLKIQRTQQEDSAVYLCASSGRTGGTGEQYFGAGTRLSVL.

This clonotype was recorded once. V gene TRBV6-5 combines with J gene TRBJ1-1; the D is unclear. CDR1 is MNHEY and CDR2 is SVGAGI in the germline V gene. The germline V and J ends were trimmed by 5 bases and 1 base, with 20 bases remaining between them. The CDR3 is 17 residues long. CDR3: CASSISVHYSKNTEAFF. The CDR3 DNA is TGTGCCAGCAGTATATCGGTGCACTACTCCAAGAACACTGAAGCTTTCTTT.

This clonotype was counted at least ten times. A read error is possible here, since a much larger clone lies one base away. The chain recombines TRBV7-3 with TRBJ2-3; 8 nucleotides agree with TRBD1. This CDR3 has 14 residues. CDR1 is SGHTA and CDR2 is FQGTGA in the germline V gene. Losses at the gene ends were 5 bases for V and 1 base for J; bases not matched to a gene: 2. Written as DNA, the CDR3 is TGTGCCAGCAGCGTGACAGGGGGCACAGATACGCAGTATTTT. This codes for CASSVTGGTDTQYF. The full variable domain, in which reference TRBV7-3 and TRBJ2-3 provide the parts outside the CDR3, is GAGVSQTPSNKVTEKGKYVELRCDPISGHTALYWYRQSLGQGPEFLIYFQGTGAADDSGLPNDRFFAVRPEGSVSTLKIQRTERGDSAVYLCASSVTGGTDTQYFGPGTRLTVL.

At least ten counts were recorded for this clonotype. The chain joins TRBV20-1 to TRBJ1-2; D perhaps matches TRBD1 (5 bases). The CDR3 consists of 12 residues. V shed 0 bases and J shed 6 bases, with 8 bases lying between them. In germline, CDR1 is DFQATT, CDR2 SNEGSKA (reference sequence). As DNA, the CDR3 is TGCAGTGCTAGAGATCCGGGGGATGGCTACACCTTC. Protein: CSARDPGDGYTF.

The J gene is TRBJ2-5, the V gene TRBV3-1; 10 bases map to TRBD2. Germline CDR1 reads LGHDT; CDR2 reads YNNKEL (reference sequence). The CDR3 has 16 residues. Trimming took 4 bases from V and 11 from J; bases not matched to a gene: 16. CDR3 loop: CASSRSGGAVYNEQYF. The CDR3 nucleotides read TGTGCCAGCAGCCGAAGCGGGGGGGCGGTCTACAATGAGCAGTACTTC.

A note on this clonotype: The junction differs from germline at one of its ends, possibly a read error. The chain has TRBV7-9 and TRBJ2-7, with 11 positions matching TRBD1. CDR3 length equals 13 residues. CDR1 and CDR2 from the germline V gene are SEHNR and FQNEAQ (reference sequence). Here the CDR3 reads CVSSWGTGGEQYF. The CDR3 region has the DNA TGTGTCAGCAGCTGGGGGACAGGGGGCGAGCAGTACTTC.

The rearrangement uses TRBV19 and TRBJ2-3; 9 nucleotides match TRBD2. This CDR3 has 14 residues. The germline V gene encodes CDR1 LNHDA and CDR2 SQIVND (reference sequence). Trimming took 4 bases from V and 9 from J; bases not matched to a gene: 8. CDR3 sequence (DNA): TGTGCCAGTAGTAGCGGGGGGGCCCCTGGGACGCAGTATTTT. This codes for CASSSGGAPGTQYF.

The chain carries TRBV27 and TRBJ1-5; D gene ambiguous. Germline CDR1 and CDR2: MNHEY and SMNVEV (reference sequence). The CDR3 covers 16 residues. Between the trimmed V and J ends, which lost 4 bases and 3 bases, there was a span of 16 bases. CDR3 sequence (DNA): TGTGCCAGCAGTTCCACAAACGTGTCCCCCAATCAGCCCCAGCATTTT. Amino acid sequence: CASSSTNVSPNQPQHF.

A few counts support this clonotype. The genes are TRBV6-2 or TRBV6-3 and TRBJ1-4; weak D call: TRBD1 (6 bases). The V gene's germline CDR1 is MNHEY and CDR2 SVGEGT. Between the trimmed V and J ends, which lost 7 bases and 8 bases, there was a span of 20 bases. The CDR3 has 15 residues. The CDR3 region is CASTGGWGLEEKLFF. The CDR3 DNA reads TGTGCCAGCACCGGAGGTTGGGGGCTTGAAGAAAAACTGTTTTTT.

This clonotype occurred a few times. The chain is built from TRBV6-6 and TRBJ1-2, with D perhaps TRBD1 (6 bases). CDR1 MNHNY and CDR2 SVGAGI come from the germline V gene (reference sequence). This CDR3 contains 14 residues. V was cut by 6 bases and J by 5 bases, with 16 bases left in between. The CDR3 DNA sequence: TGTGCCAGCAGCCCCGACAGGAGTGTTTATGGCTACACCTTC. Translated: CASSPDRSVYGYTF.

Comment on this clonotype: A much bigger clone sits one base away, suggesting this may be a read error. This chain connects TRBV5-1 to TRBJ2-5; D is possibly TRBD2 (6 bases). Trimming left V 4 bases short and J 11 bases short, with 21 bases between. There are 14 residues in the CDR3. CDR1 and CDR2 (germline): SGHRS, YFSETQ. CDR3 loop: CASSPLPRDGIQYF. CDR3 nucleotide sequence: TGCGCCAGCAGCCCCTTACCGCGGGACGGTATTCAGTACTTC.

This clonotype appeared many times. This could be a read error, since a much larger clone is one nucleotide away. The CDR3 sequence is CASSLNREDTQYF. In nucleotides, the CDR3 is TGCGCCAGCAGCTTGAACAGGGAAGATACGCAGTATTTT. The V and J genes are TRBV5-1 and TRBJ2-3; possible D gene TRBD1, 6 bases. This CDR3 comprises 13 residues. Trimming took off 1 base at V and 5 bases at J, with 8 bases between the two ends. Germline V lookup: CDR1 SGHRS, CDR2 YFSETQ.

This chain uses TRBV3-1 with TRBJ2-7; 9 bases line up with TRBD2. Germline values: CDR1 LGHDT, CDR2 YNNKEL (reference sequence). The CDR3 contains 15 residues. V lost 4 bases to trimming and J lost 6 bases; unmatched junction nucleotides: 10. In DNA, the CDR3 is TGTGCCAGCAGCCTAGGACGCGGGGGGGCCGGCGAGCAGTACTTC. Encoded protein: CASSLGRGGAGEQYF.

The table lists this clonotype with many counts. This rearrangement joins TRBV15 to TRBJ1-6; no firm D call. Deletions cut 0 bases from V and 6 bases from J, with 6 bases between. CDR1 and CDR2 from the germline V gene are LNHNV and YYDKDF (reference sequence). The CDR3 totals 14 residues. The CDR3 sequence is CATSREGRNSPLHF. DNA for the CDR3: TGTGCCACCAGCAGAGAGGGTCGTAATTCACCCCTCCACTTT.

The chain joins TRBV29-1 to TRBJ2-3, with D possibly TRBD2 on 6 matching bases. V was shortened by 6 bases and J by 4 bases, with 14 bases between the two germline ends. This CDR3 is built from 13 residues. Germline V gene sequence: CDR1 SQVTM, CDR2 ANQGSEA. In DNA, the CDR3 is TGCAGCGTCGATAGCGGTTTCGCAGATACGCAGTATTTT. Its translation: CSVDSGFADTQYF.

On this clonotype itself: This may be a read error: a much more frequent sequence differs by one nucleotide. The V and J genes are TRBV7-2 and TRBJ2-7; 8 bases are shared with TRBD2. The germline V gene encodes CDR1 SGHTA and CDR2 FQGNSA. There are 17 residues in the CDR3. J lost 7 bases, V lost 0 bases, and 14 bases had no gene match. The DNA of the CDR3 is TGTGCCAGCAGCTTAGCGCTTATGGCGGGGGGAGACAATGAGCAGTACTTC. Translated: CASSLALMAGGDNEQYF.

In its sample, this clonotype was seen many times. V usage is TRBV5-8 and J usage is TRBJ2-1; D is perhaps TRBD1 (5 bases). V shed 4 bases and J shed 5 bases, with 10 bases lying between them. The germline V gene has CDR1 SGHTS and CDR2 YDEGEE. The CDR3 loop spans 13 amino acids. CDR3 protein: CASSPGQHNEQFF. CDR3 sequence (DNA): TGTGCCAGCAGCCCCGGACAACACAATGAGCAGTTCTTC. Full variable domain (remainder filled in from reference TRBV5-8 and TRBJ2-1): EAGVTQSPTHLIKTRGQQATLRCSPISGHTSVYWYQQALGLGLQFLLWYDEGEERNRGNFPPRFSGRQFPNYSSELNVNALELEDSALYLCASSPGQHNEQFFGPGTRLTVL.